Listed below are T cell receptor beta chains from one sample, sequenced in a study of cytomegalovirus exposure and HLA in healthy donors. The assay was immunoSEQ multiplex PCR, and TCRdb's table has in-frame clones only and misses some. There are over 50,000 clones in the sample; about 90% occur only once, and approximately 1.5% lies in the top ten. The specimen sequenced was PBMCs. These receptor sequences come from a man aged 30-40 years in good health and CMV-seropositive. The CDR3 runs from the conserved cysteine through the conserved F or W. A D gene is named only where the DNA matches it firmly.

d_gene,v_gene,j_gene,CDR3aa
NA,TRBV7-6,TRBJ1-4,CASSLDRGGEKLFF
NA,TRBV6-5,TRBJ1-4,CASSYSDQGEKLFF
TRBD2,TRBV10-2,TRBJ2-2,CASSEAGEDTGELFF
NA,TRBV6-4,TRBJ2-6,CASSDSASSGANVLTF
NA,TRBV9,TRBJ2-1,CASSVGTGIYNEQFF
TRBD2,TRBV7-8,TRBJ2-5,CASSPASGRWKTQYF
TRBD1,TRBV5-6,TRBJ1-1,CASSLPGGQGLQDTEAFF
NA,TRBV7-9,TRBJ1-1,CASSEDYHTEAFF
TRBD2,TRBV11-2,TRBJ2-1,CASSFEREDEQFF
TRBD2,TRBV19,TRBJ2-5,CASSTLSGRAAETQYF
TRBD1,TRBV12-5,TRBJ1-4,CASGSGTGSIEKLFF
NA,TRBV7-2,TRBJ2-1,CASSLDVASYNEQFF
NA,TRBV18,TRBJ2-3,CASSPTTDRSPTDTQYF
NA,TRBV7-8,TRBJ1-1,CASSPPGGWEAFF
NA,TRBV15,TRBJ1-2,CATSSYYGYTF